Shown below are 26 T cell receptor beta chains from a single sample sequenced in a study of OX40 agonist ivuxolimab in advanced cancers. The data were produced by immunoSEQ multiplex PCR, yet TCRdb's version contains in-frame clones alone and is incomplete. The sample lists some 46,000 clones, over 90% seen once, with 9.5% to 11% in the top ten. Here the sequenced sample was CD4+ or CD8+ T cells sorted from blood, taken in a trial of the OX40 agonist ivuxolimab. The receptors derive from an adult with an advanced solid tumor such as melanoma, head and neck, liver or kidney cancer.

The rearrangement uses TRBV30 and TRBJ2-7, with D possibly being TRBD2 (5 bases). This CDR3 spans 12 amino acids. V was pared by 3 bases and J by 6 bases, with 12 bases between. Looked up from germline, CDR1 is GTSNPN and CDR2 is SVGIG (reference sequence). CDR3 residues: CAWRAVRSEQYF. CDR3 sequence (DNA): TGTGCCTGGAGAGCGGTGCGAAGCGAGCAGTACTTC. Together with reference TRBV30 and TRBJ2-7, the CDR3 gives the full variable domain: SQTIHQWPATLVQPVGSPLSLECTVEGTSNPNLYWYRQAAGRGLQLLFYSVGIGQISSEVPQNLSASRPQDRQFILSSKKLLLSDSGFYLCAWRAVRSEQYFGPGTRLTVT.

This chain uses TRBV11-2 with TRBJ2-5; TRBD1 matches 7 bases. CDR3 length: 15 amino acids. Germline-derived CDR1 and CDR2 are SGHAT and FQNNGV. Trimming removed 0 bases from V and 2 bases from J; junction bases left unmatched: 3. The CDR3 DNA follows: TGTGCCAGCAGCTTAGAATACAGGGGACAAGAGACCCAGTACTTC. It yields the protein CASSLEYRGQETQYF. Using reference TRBV11-2 and TRBJ2-5 for the parts outside the CDR3, the full variable domain is EAGVAQSPRYKIIEKRQSVAFWCNPISGHATLYWYQQILGQGPKLLIQFQNNGVVDDSQLPKDRFSAERLKGVDSTLKIQPAKLEDSAVYLCASSLEYRGQETQYFGPGTRLLVL.

The gene calls are TRBV25-1 and TRBJ2-3; a possible D gene is TRBD1 (5 bases). This CDR3 has 15 residues. Trimming removed 1 base from V and 2 bases from J, with 10 bases in between. Germline CDR1 reads MGHDK; CDR2 reads SYGVNS. In DNA form, the CDR3 reads TGTGCCAGCAGTGAATCAGGACATTACACAGATACGCAGTATTTT. Its translation is CASSESGHYTDTQYF.

The chain has TRBV11-3 and TRBJ2-1, with TRBD1 matching 8 bases. Germline CDR1 reads SGHNT; CDR2 reads YENEEA. The ends lost 5 bases at V and 8 bases at J; junction bases unmatched: 8. The CDR3 covers 14 residues. The CDR3 DNA sequence: TGTGCCAGCAGCCAAGCCAACAGGGGGGATGAGCAGTTCTTC. This encodes CASSQANRGDEQFF.

The chain uses TRBV27 and TRBJ2-2; 12 bases fit TRBD2. Germline lookup yields CDR1 MNHEY and CDR2 SMNVEV (reference sequence). V lost 6 bases and J lost 5; bases outside the gene matches: 4. The CDR3 is 15 residues long. This CDR3 is CASSFGTSGTGELFF. DNA for the CDR3: TGTGCCAGCAGCTTCGGGACTAGCGGGACCGGGGAGCTGTTTTTT.

Worth noting for this clone: Other nucleotide sequences in the sample specify the same CDR3. This sequence joins TRBV9 and TRBJ2-2; no clear D gene. CDR3 length: 13 amino acids. Germline loops: CDR1 SGDLS, CDR2 YYNGEE. The V end lost 0 bases, the J end lost 2 bases, and 2 bases lay between the germline ends. CDR3 protein: CASSVGNTGELFF. The CDR3 coding sequence is TGTGCCAGCAGCGTAGGAAACACCGGGGAGCTGTTTTTT.

The rearrangement links TRBV28 to TRBJ2-1; a weak D match, TRBD1 (6 bases). The CDR3 is made up of 14 amino acids. Trimming stripped 4 bases from V and 1 base from J, with 8 bases between. CDR1 MDHEN and CDR2 SYDVKM come from the germline V gene. Here the CDR3 reads CASSSQGSYNEQFF. CDR3 in DNA: TGTGCCAGCAGTTCGCAGGGGTCCTACAATGAGCAGTTCTTC.

The chain employs TRBV9 and TRBJ2-2; D assignment may be TRBD1 or TRBD2 (6 bases each). The CDR3 spans 18 residues. Trimming cost V 0 bases and J 0 bases, with 15 bases left between them. The germline CDR1 and CDR2 sequences are SGDLS and YYNGEE. CDR3 sequence (DNA): TGTGCCAGCAGCGTAGTACGGGGGCCGAGACCGAACACCGGGGAGCTGTTTTTT. Translated, it gives CASSVVRGPRPNTGELFF.

This rearrangement joins TRBV6-5 to TRBJ1-5; 10 bases map to TRBD1. Per germline, CDR1 MNHEY and CDR2 SVGAGI. Germline trimming cut 3 bases from V and 4 bases from J; bases unmatched to any gene: 6. The CDR3 has 16 amino acids. The CDR3, as DNA: TGTGCCAGCAGTTATGGGACAGGGGATCGGAATCAGCCCCAGCATTTT. Amino acid sequence: CASSYGTGDRNQPQHF.

The V gene is TRBV21-1, the J gene TRBJ2-7. TRBV21-1 is termed a pseudogene. There are 17 residues in the CDR3. CDR3 region: CASSKVEGPILSYEQYF. The CDR3 bases are TGTGCCAGCAGCAAAGTAGAGGGACCCATTCTCTCCTACGAGCAGTACTTC.

V gene TRBV29-1 combines with J gene TRBJ2-2; 8 bases are shared with TRBD1. The CDR3 length is 16 residues. Germline-derived CDR1 and CDR2 are SQVTM and ANQGSEA. Losses at the gene ends were 4 bases for V and 5 bases for J; bases not matched to a gene: 12. CDR3 protein: CSVVSGQGRWTGELFF. CDR3 bases: TGCAGCGTTGTCTCCGGACAGGGACGGTGGACCGGGGAGCTGTTTTTT.

The chain carries TRBV2 and TRBJ2-7; no clear D gene. Germline CDR1 and CDR2: SNHLY and FYNNEI. The length of the CDR3 is 13 residues. Trimming took off 2 bases at V and 3 bases at J, with 8 bases between the two ends. DNA for the CDR3: TGTGCCAGCAGTGAACGGCAGCGCTACGAGCAGTACTTC. It codes for CASSERQRYEQYF.

This chain joins TRBV27 and TRBJ2-7; unclear D gene. V lost 3 bases, J lost 2 bases, and 8 bases lay in between. The CDR3 consists of 13 residues. Germline CDR1 is MNHEY and CDR2 is SMNVEV (reference sequence). In DNA form, the CDR3 reads TGTGCCAGCAGTTTTAGCAGTGCCTACGAGCAGTACTTC. Translation gives CASSFSSAYEQYF.

The chain has TRBV4-3 and TRBJ2-3; 7 bases are shared with TRBD2. Trimming at V came to 1 base and at J to 1 base, leaving 5 bases not matched to a gene. The germline V gene encodes CDR1 LGHNA and CDR2 YSLEER. This CDR3 is 16 amino acids long. CDR3 amino acids: CASSQVLGGGTDTQYF. CDR3 DNA: TGCGCCAGCAGCCAAGTTCTGGGAGGGGGCACAGATACGCAGTATTTT.

This clone came up once. The V gene is TRBV5-6, the J gene TRBJ2-7, with D unresolved. Between the trimmed V and J ends, which lost 0 bases and 2 bases, there was a span of 9 bases. Germline assignment: CDR1 SGHDT and CDR2 YYEEEE. CDR3 length: 14 residues. CDR3 coding DNA: TGTGCCAGCAGCTTGGCCAGGCACGCCTACGAGCAGTACTTC. Residues: CASSLARHAYEQYF.

The CDR3 spells CASSLEASGRTTDTQYF. CDR3 nucleotides: TGTGCCAGCAGCTTAGAGGCTAGCGGGAGGACCACAGATACGCAGTATTTT. The chain links TRBV13 to TRBJ2-3, with TRBD2 matching over 11 bases. The J segment lost 2 bases and the V segment lost 1 base, leaving 5 bases of the junction unmatched. CDR1 and CDR2 from the germline V gene are PRHDT and FYEKMQ (reference sequence). The CDR3 sequence is 17 residues long.

The V and J genes are TRBV27 and TRBJ2-2; no definite D call. CDR1 is MNHEY and CDR2 is SMNVEV in the germline V gene (reference sequence). V was clipped by 3 bases and J by 3 bases, with 11 bases between them. This CDR3 is 15 amino acids long. CDR3 DNA sequence: TGTGCCAGCAGTTTGGGTGCATCCTACACCGGGGAGCTGTTTTTT. It specifies CASSLGASYTGELFF.

This rearrangement joins TRBV19 to TRBJ1-1; no definite D call. The CDR3 length is 11 residues. Trimming shortened V by 4 bases and J by 7 bases, and 7 bases separated the two germline ends. Germline CDR1 and CDR2: LNHDA and SQIVND (reference sequence). CDR3 region: CASSKTDEAFF. DNA of the CDR3: TGTGCCAGTAGTAAGACTGATGAAGCTTTCTTT.

The gene calls are TRBV12-5 and TRBJ2-1; D unresolved. The CDR3 is 14 amino acids. Germline loops: CDR1 LGHNT, CDR2 FRNRAP. V was clipped by 2 bases and J by 9 bases, with 14 bases between them. CDR3 region: CASGLTAIPSEQFF. DNA of the CDR3: TGTGCTAGTGGTTTGACCGCCATTCCGAGTGAGCAGTTCTTC.

V and J are TRBV6-1 and TRBJ2-7; 8 nucleotides agree with TRBD1. Trimming removed 0 bases from V and 2 bases from J; junction bases left unmatched: 9. Germline CDR1 is MNHNS and CDR2 is SASEGT. The length of the CDR3 is 17 residues. CDR3 region: CASSEAEMRTGTYEQYF. The CDR3 coding sequence is TGTGCCAGCAGTGAAGCCGAGATGAGGACAGGGACCTACGAGCAGTACTTC.

The chain recombines TRBV2 with TRBJ2-7; the match to TRBD1 covers 9 bases. Trimming at V came to 4 bases and at J to 2 bases, leaving 3 bases not matched to a gene. There are 14 residues in the CDR3. Germline lookup yields CDR1 SNHLY and CDR2 FYNNEI. The CDR3 sequence is CASSVYRGPYEQYF. The CDR3 DNA is TGTGCCAGCAGTGTTTACAGGGGGCCCTACGAGCAGTACTTC. Based on the CDR3 plus reference TRBV2 and TRBJ2-7, the full variable domain is EPEVTQTPSHQVTQMGQEVILRCVPISNHLYFYWYRQILGQKVEFLVSFYNNEISEKSEIFDDQFSVERPDGSNFTLKIRSTKLEDSAMYFCASSVYRGPYEQYFGPGTRLTVT.

The chain has TRBV19 and TRBJ2-7; D possibly uses TRBD1 or TRBD2 (5 bases each). Germline V CDR1 and CDR2: LNHDA, SQIVND (reference sequence). The V end lost 5 bases, the J end lost 4 bases, and 12 bases lay between the germline ends. CDR3 size: 13 residues. The CDR3 DNA reads TGTGCCAGTAGTCCGGGGCTGGGTTACGAGCAGTACTTC. Amino acids: CASSPGLGYEQYF.

Here the CDR3 reads CSVRLGLRFGGELFF. The CDR3 nucleotides read TGCAGCGTTAGGTTAGGACTAAGGTTCGGCGGGGAGCTGTTTTTT. The V gene is TRBV29-1, the J gene TRBJ2-2; D is possibly TRBD2 (6 bases). Germline lookup yields CDR1 SQVTM and CDR2 ANQGSEA. V was shortened by 5 bases and J by 7 bases, with 20 bases between the two germline ends. This CDR3 spans 15 amino acids.

The chain recombines TRBV2 with TRBJ1-3, with D maybe TRBD1 (6 bases). V was shortened by 6 bases and J by 0 bases, with 12 bases between the two germline ends. The CDR3 consists of 15 residues. The germline CDR1 and CDR2 sequences are SNHLY and FYNNEI. The DNA for the CDR3 is TGTGCCAGCAGGATTGACAGGAGCTCTGGAAACACCATATATTTT. Residues: CASRIDRSSGNTIYF.

The chain employs TRBV28 and TRBJ1-4, with 8 bases identical to TRBD1. This CDR3 has 17 amino acids. Germline CDR1 and CDR2: MDHEN and SYDVKM. Trimming cost V 3 bases and J 3 bases; bases outside gene matches: 9. In DNA, the CDR3 is TGTGCCAGCAGTTTGACGGCCCAGGGGGCAGCTAATGAAAAACTGTTTTTT. Translation gives CASSLTAQGAANEKLFF.

V is TRBV29-1 and J is TRBJ2-3; D uncertain. V lost 4 bases and J 1 base, leaving 18 bases between the germline ends. Germline V gene lookup returns CDR1 SQVTM and CDR2 ANQGSEA. This CDR3 is built from 16 residues. CDR3: CSVVIASTDRTDTQYF. CDR3 in DNA: TGCAGCGTTGTTATCGCGTCCACGGACCGCACAGATACGCAGTATTTT.